These T cell receptor beta chains were read from a single sample in a study of T cell changes during pregnancy in multiple sclerosis. This table comes from immunoSEQ multiplex PCR, and its TCRdb copy is limited to in-frame clones, with some not included. The sample carries 50,000 to 60,000 clones, 85% to 90% recorded once. The sequences come from CD4+ T cells from peripheral blood mononuclear cells, collected in the first trimester of pregnancy. These receptors were obtained from a female donor with multiple sclerosis, enrolled in a pregnancy study. Each CDR3 is given with its conserved first and last residue. The D gene is left open where the match is weak. Expanded clones get a size class; other rows say once, few or many, or leave the size out.

cdr3_length d_call clone_size j_call v_call cdr3_aa cdr3_nt
15 TRBD1 . TRBJ2-3 TRBV5-1 CASTRPTGGTDTQYF TGCGCCAGCACCCGACCTACAGGGGGCACAGATACGCAGTATTTT
13 . . TRBJ2-1 TRBV28 CASKMTALNEQFF TGTGCCAGCAAAATGACAGCCCTCAATGAGCAGTTCTTC
18 . . TRBJ2-7 TRBV21-1 CASSKEEGAEREFVEQYF TGTGCCAGCAGCAAAGAGGAGGGGGCGGAGCGGGAGTTTGTCGAGCAGTACTTC
15 TRBD1 . TRBJ1-6 TRBV5-6 CASSLVGQGTSPLHF TGTGCCAGCAGCTTGGTGGGACAGGGTACTTCACCCCTCCACTTT
14 . few TRBJ2-7 TRBV5-1 CASSANRSPYEQYF TGCGCCAGCAGCGCCAACAGGTCCCCCTACGAGCAGTACTTC
15 . . TRBJ2-2 TRBV5-1 CASSGVGTYGGELFF TGCGCCAGCAGCGGTGTGGGGACTTACGGCGGGGAGCTGTTTTTT
16 . once TRBJ2-3 TRBV9 CASSVDSGERRDTQYF TGTGCCAGCAGCGTAGATTCAGGAGAGCGGAGAGATACGCAGTATTTT
18 TRBD2 . TRBJ2-3 TRBV7-3 CASSLGLAGGQYRDTQYF TGTGCCAGCAGCTTAGGACTAGCGGGGGGGCAGTATAGAGATACGCAGTATTTT
17 TRBD2 . TRBJ2-1 TRBV7-6 CASSTLRGSGGYNEQFF TGTGCCAGCAGCACCCTGAGGGGTAGCGGGGGCTACAATGAGCAGTTCTTC
16 TRBD1 . TRBJ2-5 TRBV27 CASSLILAGGRETQYF TGTGCCAGCAGTTTAATACTGGCAGGGGGACGGGAGACCCAGTACTTC
14 . few TRBJ1-2 TRBV2 CASRDRVNNYGYTF TGTGCCAGCAGGGACAGAGTGAATAACTATGGCTACACCTTC
10 . . TRBJ2-7 TRBV2 CASSLAEQYF TGTGCCAGCAGTCTGGCTGAGCAGTACTTC
17 TRBD2 . TRBJ2-1 TRBV11-3 CASSLEAGGLLYNEQFF TGTGCCAGCAGCTTAGAAGCGGGAGGCCTTCTGTACAATGAGCAGTTCTTC
15 TRBD1 . TRBJ2-2 TRBV2 CASSDFRGRTGELFF TGTGCCAGCAGTGATTTCAGGGGGCGTACCGGGGAGCTGTTTTTT
16 TRBD1 . TRBJ1-4 TRBV15 CATSRDTGAANEKLFF TGTGCCACCAGCAGAGACACAGGGGCGGCTAATGAAAAACTGTTTTTT
13 TRBD1 . TRBJ1-2 TRBV30 CAWHVAGGYGYTF TGTGCCTGGCACGTGGCAGGGGGCTATGGCTACACCTTC
16 . . TRBJ1-2 TRBV5-3 CARSSRSGGVGDGYTF TGTGCCAGAAGCTCCAGGTCGGGGGGCGTAGGGGATGGCTACACCTTC
13 . . TRBJ2-5 TRBV11-3 CASGYRVGETQYF TGTGCCAGCGGATACAGGGTTGGGGAGACCCAGTACTTC
16 . . TRBJ2-3 TRBV29-1 CSVEDRLALSTDTQYF TGCAGCGTTGAAGATCGGCTAGCGTTAAGCACAGATACGCAGTATTTT
14 TRBD2 . TRBJ2-3 TRBV6-1 CAGGSGGAGSTQYF TGTGCCGGGGGGAGCGGGGGGGCGGGATCAACGCAGTATTTT
14 TRBD1 . TRBJ2-7 TRBV4-1 CASSQPVRGREQYF TGCGCCAGCAGCCAACCTGTCAGGGGGCGGGAGCAGTACTTC
13 TRBD2 . TRBJ2-3 TRBV7-3 CASSFRGEGTQYF TGTGCCAGCAGCTTCCGGGGGGAGGGTACGCAGTATTTT
14 TRBD1 . TRBJ1-5 TRBV18 CASSPQGADQPQHF TGTGCCAGCTCACCCCAGGGGGCGGATCAGCCCCAGCATTTT
14 . . TRBJ1-1 TRBV27 CASGRRGPNTEAFF TGTGCCAGCGGACGCAGGGGCCCGAACACTGAAGCTTTCTTT
14 TRBD1 . TRBJ1-2 TRBV27 CASSLGTGGAGYTF TGTGCCAGCAGTTTAGGGACAGGGGGCGCTGGCTACACCTTC
12 . . TRBJ2-7 TRBV6-6 CASSYSLSGQYF TGTGCCAGCAGTTACTCCCTGTCCGGGCAGTACTTC
15 TRBD1 . TRBJ1-6 TRBV5-1 CASSSRTGNSPPLHF TGCGCCAGCAGCTCCAGGACAGGGAACAGTCCACCCCTCCACTTT
16 TRBD2 . TRBJ2-3 TRBV7-9 CASSPSIAGGTDTQYF TGTGCCAGCAGCCCCTCTATAGCGGGGGGCACAGATACGCAGTATTTT
15 TRBD2 . TRBJ2-2 TRBV19 CASGTSGRAFGGLFF TGTGCCAGTGGGACTAGCGGGAGGGCCTTCGGGGGGCTGTTTTTT
14 TRBD2 . TRBJ2-1 TRBV5-4 CASSSAGLYNEQFF TGTGCCAGCAGCTCAGCGGGATTATACAATGAGCAGTTCTTC
14 . . TRBJ2-7 TRBV6-5 CASSSGVASYEQYF TGTGCCAGCAGTTCGGGAGTAGCTTCCTACGAGCAGTACTTC
18 TRBD2 . TRBJ2-2 TRBV4-2 CASSRPGLAGANTGELFF TGTGCCAGCAGCCGGCCCGGACTAGCGGGCGCGAACACCGGGGAGCTGTTTTTT
15 . . TRBJ1-6 TRBV6-5 CASSYPGIDNSPLHF TGTGCCAGCAGTTATCCGGGGATAGATAATTCACCCCTCCACTTT
11 . . TRBJ2-7 TRBV5-6 CASSSGPEQYF TGTGCCAGCAGCTCAGGGCCGGAGCAGTACTTC
13 . . TRBJ1-2 TRBV11-3 CASSLAVNYGYTF TGTGCCAGCAGCTTAGCAGTAAACTATGGCTACACCTTC
15 . . TRBJ2-3 TRBV27 CAIGRSGVGTDTQYF TGTGCCATTGGCCGCAGCGGAGTAGGCACAGATACGCAGTATTTT
13 . . TRBJ1-1 TRBV27 CASSPLGRAEAFF TGTGCCAGCAGTCCCCTAGGGAGGGCTGAAGCTTTCTTT
17 TRBD2 . TRBJ2-7 TRBV2 CASSESRGLAPRIRQYF TGTGCCAGCAGTGAATCTCGGGGACTAGCCCCTCGGATACGGCAGTACTTC
14 . . TRBJ1-4 TRBV21-1 CASSERTGGTRLFF TGTGCCAGCAGCGAACGGACAGGGGGCACTAGACTGTTTTTT
16 TRBD1 . TRBJ2-2 TRBV11-2 CASSLRGQGFTGELFF TGTGCCAGCAGCTTAAGGGGACAGGGGTTCACCGGGGAGCTGTTTTTT
15 . . TRBJ1-1 TRBV18 CASSPLGQKNTEAFF TGTGCCAGCTCACCACTCGGACAGAAAAACACTGAAGCTTTCTTT